Reported below is one T cell receptor (beta chain). Its antigen has not been determined. Qualities for individual bases were not recorded, and no much larger clone is one base off. The library came from the immunoSEQ multiplex PCR assay. Adaptive Biotechnologies carried out TCRB amplification, library preparation, sequencing and preliminary bioinformatics at Survey level resolution. The paper's data handling went like this. Clonality was calculated in R as 1 minus normalized Shannon entropy, and the Gini index was computed with the R package ineq. The overlap score was defined as the summed counts of shared sequences divided by the total counts of all sequences in both compared samples. The significance of shared clonotypes was tested with Fisher's exact test, assuming a theoretical repertoire of 10^7 TCRB sequences. Not all clones reach the TCRdb copy of this immuneACCESS table, which keeps in-frame sequences only. Checked studies attribute under half of the gap to unresolved V genes and leave the rest unexplained. Clone size and the V and J calls come from that table; the DNA yielded D and trimming. The sample table holds about 11,000 clones, of which 81% were seen once. The leading ten clones occupy roughly 0.86% of the sample.

The CDR3, from cysteine to phenylalanine, totals 17 residues. Only the CDR3 DNA stays, 51 bases, in frame from base 1. CDR1 MGHRA and CDR2 YSYEKL were looked up in the germline V gene. Clipping removes 4 bases from V and 3 bases from J, with 9 as the unmatched junction base count. These data come from a study of follicular helper T cells after annual influenza vaccination (dated by TCRdb to the late 2010s). Background for the entire study: After each seasonal influenza vaccination, blood was collected on days 0, 7 and 28. Some subjects were followed across successive annual vaccinations spanning the 2013-2014, 2014-2015 and 2015-2016 seasons to study recall of cTfh clones. One week after vaccination, a second recruited cohort of 12 subjects (Table S1) displayed a similar ICOS+CD38+ cTfh response. Six subjects had multi-year samples: four covered two vaccination seasons and two covered three seasons. The 2013-2014 samples were cryopreserved, while the 2015 samples were processed right after collection. What the research found in general, with its limitations: ICOS+CD38+ cTfh clonality correlated with the frequency of that population, and its change correlated with the change in circulating plasmablast frequency. When influenza clone enrichment was assessed, the possibility that the much larger non-cTfh compartments were undersampled could not be excluded. Successive annual vaccinations recalled a recurring oligoclonal ICOS+CD38+ cTfh response that included tetramer and AIM influenza-specific clonotypes. Day 7 ICOS+CD38+ clones were most often found later in ICOS-CD38- cTfh, suggesting that subset may serve as a memory reservoir. Only about 10-22% of analyzed cells yielded productive TCRB sequences, so sampling of rare clonotypes was not possible.

This specimen's time point label, per the study, means: 2014-2015 season, pre-vaccination. Seasonal inactivated influenza vaccine (Fluvarix) was administered to adults, and sorted blood CD4 subsets were tracked by TCRB sequencing before and after vaccination. To be eligible, subjects had to live in the community and must not have received influenza vaccine in the previous 6 months. Reasons for exclusion included contraindications to influenza vaccine, substance abuse, HIV/AIDS, active malignancy, immunomodulatory medication, and active illness such as respiratory infection. At each time point, roughly 35 to 110 mL of blood was collected. Either Ficoll-Paque PLUS or SepMate separation was used to isolate PBMC. As a non-Tfh comparison subset, CXCR5- memory CD4 T cells were sorted. Before DNA extraction, cell subsets were sorted from PBMC on a BD FACS Aria.

The sample was CXCR5- memory CD4+ T cells sorted from blood, taken on the day of influenza vaccination. In light of the paper, this sample's cell subset or site label describes: CXCR5- memory CD4 T cells. The sequence is built from TRBV4-1 and TRBJ1-1, with 12 central nucleotides matching TRBD1. The TCR was taken from an adult who received the influenza vaccine. The CDR3 reads CASSRWGQGALHTEAFF. The DNA reads as follows: TGCGCCAGCAGCCGCTGGGGACAGGGGGCGCTTCACACTGAAGCTTTCTTT.